This is a list of T cell receptor beta chains from one sample in a study of TIL therapy for anti-PD-1-resistant metastatic lung cancer. TCRdb keeps only in-frame clones here, not all; method: immunoSEQ multiplex PCR. The top ten hold around 6.6% of the sample, which has about 60,000 clones, about two thirds seen once. The material sequenced was blood, taken at baseline. The receptors stem from a person aged 25-79 years with non-small cell lung cancer. Each CDR3 is given with its conserved first and last residue. D genes are given only for firm matches. The size of a clone is reported for some rows only, either as once, few or many, or as a class for expanded clones.

TRBJ2-3 | . | TRBD2 | TRBV5-4 | TGTGCCAGCAGCTTGCGGGTAGCGGGAGTGTCAGATACGCAGTATTTT | CASSLRVAGVSDTQYF
TRBJ2-1 | . | TRBD2 | TRBV7-9 | TGTGCCAGCAGCGTTAGCGGGGGCTCCTACAATGAGCAGTTCTTC | CASSVSGGSYNEQFF
TRBJ2-6 | . | TRBD1 | TRBV28 | TGTGCCAGCAGTTCTTGGACAGGCCTAAGCTCTGGGGCCAACGTCCTGACTTTC | CASSSWTGLSSGANVLTF
TRBJ1-2 | few | . | TRBV28 | TGTGCCAGCAGTTTATCAGGGGAGAACTATGGCTACACCTTC | CASSLSGENYGYTF
TRBJ2-5 | . | TRBD2 | TRBV11-3 | TGTGCCAGCAGTCTTGGATTCGCGGGAGGCGTTTTACAGGAGACCCAGTACTTC | CASSLGFAGGVLQETQYF
TRBJ2-2 | . | . | TRBV2 | TGTGCCAGCAGTGTAGCACAGCCGGAATCAGGTCCCGGGGAGCTGTTTTTT | CASSVAQPESGPGELFF
TRBJ2-5 | . | . | TRBV30 | TGTGCCTGGAAATTGGGCAGGTCGTACCAAGAGACCCAGTACTTC | CAWKLGRSYQETQYF
TRBJ2-1 | . | . | TRBV5-6 | TGTGCCAGCAGCTCCCAGGTTGACAATGAGCAGTTCTTC | CASSSQVDNEQFF
TRBJ2-3 | once | TRBD1 | TRBV6-1 | TGTGCCAGCAGGTGGACAGGGGGCACAGATACGCAGTATTTT | CASRWTGGTDTQYF
TRBJ2-3 | . | TRBD2 | TRBV29-1 | TGCAGCGTTGGTAAGGGACTAGCGACAGATACGCAGTATTTT | CSVGKGLATDTQYF
TRBJ2-7 | . | TRBD2 | TRBV10-3 | TGTGCCATCAGTGGACTAGCGGGAGGTGTCCACGAGCAGTACTTC | CAISGLAGGVHEQYF
TRBJ2-3 | . | TRBD1 | TRBV5-1 | TGCGCCAGCAGCCCGTTTAAAAGACAGGGGTTGGATACGCAGTATTTT | CASSPFKRQGLDTQYF
TRBJ1-1 | . | . | TRBV6-6 | TGTGCCAGCAGTGACTCCCGGCGATTAGCGAACACTGAAGCTTTCTTT | CASSDSRRLANTEAFF
TRBJ2-3 | . | TRBD2 | TRBV7-2 | TGTGCCAGCAGCCTACGGGGGGGCAAGACAGATACGCAGTATTTT | CASSLRGGKTDTQYF
TRBJ1-1 | . | TRBD1 | TRBV18 | TGTGCCAGCTCACCGTCAGGGGGTGAAGCTTTCTTT | CASSPSGGEAFF
TRBJ2-5 | few | . | TRBV10-3 | TGTGCCATCAGTGAGAGTTGGCAGTCACAAGAGACCCAGTACTTC | CAISESWQSQETQYF
TRBJ1-4 | . | . | TRBV6-6 | TGTGCCAGCAGTTACCGGGATGAAAAACTGTTTTTT | CASSYRDEKLFF
TRBJ2-7 | . | . | TRBV7-9 | TGTGCCAGCAGCTTAGATCCCGGAGCGGGTGACGAGCAGTACTTC | CASSLDPGAGDEQYF
TRBJ1-4 | . | . | TRBV6-6 | TGTGCCAGCACCCCCCGGGTGGGGACAACTAATGAAAAACTGTTTTTT | CASTPRVGTTNEKLFF
TRBJ2-2 | . | . | TRBV7-9 | TGTGCCAGCAGCTTGGCCCTGAACACCGGGGAGCTGTTTTTT | CASSLALNTGELFF
TRBJ1-3 | once | . | TRBV5-6 | TGTGCCAGCAGCTTGGGTTCAGGGCTTGGAAACACCATATATTTT | CASSLGSGLGNTIYF
TRBJ1-2 | . | . | TRBV7-9 | TGTGCCAGCAGCTTAGAGTATGCGGAAAACTATGGCTACACCTTC | CASSLEYAENYGYTF
TRBJ2-1 | . | . | TRBV18 | TGTGCCAGCTCACCAACGGGACGAGACAATGAGCAGTTCTTC | CASSPTGRDNEQFF
TRBJ1-2 | few | . | TRBV15 | TGTGCCACCAGCAGAGAGAGGGGCGTCTATGGCTACACCTTC | CATSRERGVYGYTF
TRBJ1-5 | . | . | TRBV25-1 | TGTGCCAGCAGTGAAACTGAGGGGATCCAGCATTTT | CASSETEGIQHF
TRBJ2-7 | once | . | TRBV7-2 | TGTGCCAGCAGCTTAGTGGCCGGGACCTACGAGCAGTACTTC | CASSLVAGTYEQYF
TRBJ2-3 | . | . | TRBV30 | TGTGCCTGGAGTGGGGCCTCGGGGGGCGCAGATACGCAGTATTTT | CAWSGASGGADTQYF
TRBJ1-2 | . | . | TRBV7-2 | TGTGCCAGCAGCTTACAGACAGGCAGGGGTTATGGCTACACCTTC | CASSLQTGRGYGYTF
TRBJ2-5 | . | . | TRBV29-1 | TGCAGCGTTGAACCACCAATTGTAGAGACCCAGTACTTC | CSVEPPIVETQYF
TRBJ1-1 | . | . | TRBV6-5 | TGTGCCAGCACCCCGGGGTTGAACACTGAAGCTTTCTTT | CASTPGLNTEAFF
TRBJ2-3 | . | . | TRBV2 | TGTGCCAGCAGCGCACCCATAGTCAATACGCAGTATTTT | CASSAPIVNTQYF
TRBJ2-3 | . | . | TRBV29-1 | TGCAGCGTTGACGAGAGCACAGATACGCAGTATTTT | CSVDESTDTQYF
TRBJ1-1 | . | TRBD1 | TRBV6-1 | TGTGCCAGCAGTGATTGGAGCAGGGGGAGTGAAGCTTTCTTT | CASSDWSRGSEAFF
TRBJ2-1 | once | . | TRBV11-2 | TGTGCCAGCAGCTTAGCCGGCGGGTCTTACAATGAGCAGTTCTTC | CASSLAGGSYNEQFF
TRBJ2-3 | . | . | TRBV5-1 | TGCGCCAGCAGCCCTCGATTCCGGAATACAGATACGCAGTATTTT | CASSPRFRNTDTQYF
TRBJ2-1 | once | . | TRBV2 | TGTGCCAGCAGTTTAGTGGGGAGACACTACAATGAGCAGTTCTTC | CASSLVGRHYNEQFF
TRBJ2-7 | . | . | TRBV5-4 | TGTGCCAGCAGCTTGGGGCAGGGGAGTTACGAGCAGTACTTC | CASSLGQGSYEQYF
TRBJ2-7 | . | TRBD2 | TRBV7-6 | TGTGCCAGCAGCTCACAGCGGGGCCCCGGGACCTACGAGCAGTACTTC | CASSSQRGPGTYEQYF
TRBJ2-3 | . | . | TRBV5-6 | TGTGCCAGCAGCTTGGACAGGGGAGGGCCTGTGGCAGATACGCAGTATTTT | CASSLDRGGPVADTQYF
TRBJ2-2 | few | TRBD1 | TRBV5-1 | TGCGCCAGCAGCGTGACAGGGGGGCCGGACACCGGGGAGCTGTTTTTT | CASSVTGGPDTGELFF
TRBJ2-5 | once | . | TRBV9 | TGTGCCAGCAGCGTAGAGTGGGGGTCGGGGACCCAGTACTTC | CASSVEWGSGTQYF
TRBJ2-2 | . | . | TRBV7-8 | TGTGCCAGCAGCTTGACGACAGAGAACACCGGGGAGCTGTTTTTT | CASSLTTENTGELFF
TRBJ2-5 | . | TRBD1 | TRBV29-1 | TGCAGCGCCCGGGACAGGATACAAGAGACCCAGTACTTC | CSARDRIQETQYF
TRBJ2-6 | . | . | TRBV6-6 | TGTGCCAGCATTTTTGGGGGCGGGGCTGGGGCCAACGTCCTGACTTTC | CASIFGGGAGANVLTF
TRBJ1-4 | . | . | TRBV29-1 | TGCAGCGTTGTTGACACGGCAGCAACTAATGAAAAACTGTTTTTT | CSVVDTAATNEKLFF
TRBJ1-2 | . | . | TRBV11-2 | TGTGCCAGCAGCTTAAACACTAACTATGGCTACACCTTC | CASSLNTNYGYTF
TRBJ2-1 | few | TRBD2 | TRBV5-1 | TGCGCCAGCAGCCTAACGGGACTAGCGGGGGCGCCGGGACAGGAGCAGTTCTTC | CASSLTGLAGAPGQEQFF
TRBJ1-1 | . | . | TRBV6-6 | TGTGCCAGCAGTTATCAGGGGAACACTGAAGCTTTCTTT | CASSYQGNTEAFF
TRBJ2-1 | . | . | TRBV9 | TGTGCCAGCGGGGGCAGCTCCTACAATGAGCAGTTCTTC | CASGGSSYNEQFF
TRBJ2-7 | few | . | TRBV21-1 | TGTGCCAGCAGCCTCCGACAGGGAAGCTCCTACGAGCAGTACTTC | CASSLRQGSSYEQYF
TRBJ2-7 | few | TRBD1 | TRBV4-1 | TGCGCCAGCAGTTGGACAGGCGTATCCTACGAGCAGTACTTC | CASSWTGVSYEQYF
TRBJ2-5 | . | . | TRBV28 | TGTGCCAGCAGCGGATGGGAGACCCAGTACTTC | CASSGWETQYF
TRBJ2-7 | . | . | TRBV30 | TGTGCCTGGAGTCTAGACTCCTACGAGCAGTACTTC | CAWSLDSYEQYF